Listed here is a single T cell receptor beta chain. This CDR3 has 14 amino acids. CDR1 is SEHNR and CDR2 is FQNEAQ in the germline V gene (reference sequence). V dropped 6 bases and J dropped 1; count of bases not matched to a gene: 6. Sequencing was performed with immunoSEQ multiplex PCR; in TCRdb, only in-frame clones are kept and a portion is missing. The profile covers some 220,000 clones, with 80% appearing a single time and about 13% taken by the ten largest. The source of the sample is a study of blood T cell repertoires in COVID-19. The chain combines TRBV7-9 with TRBJ2-7, with 7 bases lining up with TRBD2. The specimen sequenced was peripheral blood. The receptor's source is a human donor in a cohort sampled during active COVID-19. The CDR3 protein is CASSLTGRSYEQYF. The DNA of the CDR3 is TGTGCCAGCAGTTTGACCGGGAGGTCCTACGAGCAGTACTTC.